This TCR beta chain was documented in a study of control samples from healthy donors and cancer patients. Sequenced by immunoSEQ multiplex PCR; TCRdb stores in-frame clones only, minus some. The table includes about 140,000 clones, 75% to 90% detected once. The germline CDR1 and CDR2 sequences are GTSNPN and SVGIG (reference sequence). With 5 bases removed from V and 4 bases from J, the gap between germline ends came to 15 bases. The CDR3 runs 13 residues. This sequence joins TRBV30 and TRBJ2-7; D might be TRBD2 (6 bases). This sequence was found in a woman in her 30s in good health. Sequencing was carried out using blood. The CDR3 sequence: CAWARDSLYEQYF. The CDR3 DNA reads as TGTGCCTGGGCTCGGGACTCATTGTACGAGCAGTACTTC.